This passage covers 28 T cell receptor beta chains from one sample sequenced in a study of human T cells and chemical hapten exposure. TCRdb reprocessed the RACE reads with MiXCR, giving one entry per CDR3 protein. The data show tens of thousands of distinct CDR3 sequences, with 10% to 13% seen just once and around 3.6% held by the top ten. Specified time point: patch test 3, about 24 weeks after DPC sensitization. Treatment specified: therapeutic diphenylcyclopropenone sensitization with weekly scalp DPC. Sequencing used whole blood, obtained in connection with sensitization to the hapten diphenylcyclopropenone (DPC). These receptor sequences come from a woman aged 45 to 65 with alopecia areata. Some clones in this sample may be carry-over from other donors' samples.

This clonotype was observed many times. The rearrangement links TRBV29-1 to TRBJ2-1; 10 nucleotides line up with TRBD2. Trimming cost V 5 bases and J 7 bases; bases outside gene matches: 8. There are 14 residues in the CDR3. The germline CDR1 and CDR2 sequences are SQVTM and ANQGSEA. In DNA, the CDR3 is TGCAGCGTTAAGACTAGCGGGCCTGGGAATGAGCAGTTCTTC. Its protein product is CSVKTSGPGNEQFF.

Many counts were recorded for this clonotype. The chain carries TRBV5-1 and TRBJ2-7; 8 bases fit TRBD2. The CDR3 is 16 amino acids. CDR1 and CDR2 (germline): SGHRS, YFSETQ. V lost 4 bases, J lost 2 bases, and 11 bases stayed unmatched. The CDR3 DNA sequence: TGCGCCAGCAGCACCTCCCCGGGACTAGTCGCCTACGAGCAGTACTTC. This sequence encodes CASSTSPGLVAYEQYF.

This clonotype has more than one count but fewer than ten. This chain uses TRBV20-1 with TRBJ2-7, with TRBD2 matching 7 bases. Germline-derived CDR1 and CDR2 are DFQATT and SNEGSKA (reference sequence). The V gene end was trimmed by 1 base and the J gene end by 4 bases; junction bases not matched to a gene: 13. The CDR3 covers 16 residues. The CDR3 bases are TGCAGTGCTAGAGGGGTACTAGCGAGTGTTGATTACGAGCAGTACTTC. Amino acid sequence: CSARGVLASVDYEQYF.

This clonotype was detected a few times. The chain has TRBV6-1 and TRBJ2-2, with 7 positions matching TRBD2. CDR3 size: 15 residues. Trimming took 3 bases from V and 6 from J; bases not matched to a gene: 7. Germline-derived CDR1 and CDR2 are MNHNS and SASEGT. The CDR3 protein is CASSDGGGRAGELFF. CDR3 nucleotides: TGTGCCAGCAGTGACGGGGGAGGGAGGGCCGGGGAGCTGTTTTTT.

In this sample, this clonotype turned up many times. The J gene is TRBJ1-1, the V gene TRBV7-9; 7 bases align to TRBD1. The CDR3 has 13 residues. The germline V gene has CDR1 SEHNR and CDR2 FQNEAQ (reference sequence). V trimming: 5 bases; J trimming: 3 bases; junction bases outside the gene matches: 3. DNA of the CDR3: TGTGCCAGCAGCCCCAGGGGGGACACTGAAGCTTTCTTT. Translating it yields CASSPRGDTEAFF.

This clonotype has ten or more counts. For the CDR3, the DNA is TGTGCCAGCAGCGTAGAGGCTAGCGGGAGATTAAGTGAGCAGTTCTTC. Its protein product is CASSVEASGRLSEQFF. V is TRBV9 and J is TRBJ2-1; 10 bases align to TRBD2. J gave up 9 bases and V 0 bases, and 9 bases lay outside the gene matches. From germline, CDR1 is SGDLS and CDR2 YYNGEE. This CDR3 comprises 16 residues.

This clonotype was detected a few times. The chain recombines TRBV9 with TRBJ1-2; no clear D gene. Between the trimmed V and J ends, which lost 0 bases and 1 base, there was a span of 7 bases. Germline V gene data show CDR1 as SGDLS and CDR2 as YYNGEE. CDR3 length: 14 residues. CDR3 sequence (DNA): TGTGCCAGCAGCGTAGCTAGTCTTAACTATGGCTACACCTTC. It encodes CASSVASLNYGYTF. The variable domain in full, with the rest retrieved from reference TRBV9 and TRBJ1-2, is DSGVTQTPKHLITATGQRVTLRCSPRSGDLSVYWYQQSLDQGLQFLIQYYNGEERAKGNILERFSAQQFPDLHSELNLSSLELGDSALYFCASSVASLNYGYTFGSGTRLTVV.

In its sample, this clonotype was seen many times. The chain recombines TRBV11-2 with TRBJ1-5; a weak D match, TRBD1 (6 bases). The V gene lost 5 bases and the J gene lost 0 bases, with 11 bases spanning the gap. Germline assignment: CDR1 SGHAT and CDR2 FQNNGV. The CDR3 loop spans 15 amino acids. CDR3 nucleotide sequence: TGTGCCAGCAGCCCACAGGGTTATAGCAATCAGCCCCAGCATTTT. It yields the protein CASSPQGYSNQPQHF.

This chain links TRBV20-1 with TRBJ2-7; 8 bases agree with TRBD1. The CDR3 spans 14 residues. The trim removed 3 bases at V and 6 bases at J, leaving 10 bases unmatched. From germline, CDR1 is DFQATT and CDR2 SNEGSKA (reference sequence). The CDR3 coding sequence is TGCAGTGCTAGTACGTTTCGGACAGGGCTCGAGCAGTACTTC. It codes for CSASTFRTGLEQYF.

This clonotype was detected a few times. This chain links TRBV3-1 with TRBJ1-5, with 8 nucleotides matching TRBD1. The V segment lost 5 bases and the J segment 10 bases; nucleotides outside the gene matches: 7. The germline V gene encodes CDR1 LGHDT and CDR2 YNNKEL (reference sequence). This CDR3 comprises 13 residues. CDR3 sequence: CASSGQGGNPQHF. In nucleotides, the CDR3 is TGTGCCAGCAGCGGACAGGGAGGTAATCCCCAGCATTTT. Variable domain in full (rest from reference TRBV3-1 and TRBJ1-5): DTAVSQTPKYLVTQMGNDKSIKCEQNLGHDTMYWYKQDSKKFLKIMFSYNNKELIINETVPNRFSPKSPDKAHLNLHINSLELGDSAVYFCASSGQGGNPQHFGDGTRLSIL.

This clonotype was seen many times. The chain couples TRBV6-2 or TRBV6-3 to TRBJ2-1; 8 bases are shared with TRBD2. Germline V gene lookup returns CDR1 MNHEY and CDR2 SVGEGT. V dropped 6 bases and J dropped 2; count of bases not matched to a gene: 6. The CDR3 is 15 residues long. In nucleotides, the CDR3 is TGTGCCAGCAGCCGACTAGCGATAACCTACAATGAGCAGTTCTTC. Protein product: CASSRLAITYNEQFF.

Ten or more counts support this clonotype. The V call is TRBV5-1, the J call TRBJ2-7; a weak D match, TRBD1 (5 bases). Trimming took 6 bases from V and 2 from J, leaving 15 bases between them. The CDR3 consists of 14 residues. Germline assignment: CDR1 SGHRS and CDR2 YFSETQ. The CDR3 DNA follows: TGCGCCAGCACATCCGGCAGGGTGCCCTACGAGCAGTACTTC. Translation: CASTSGRVPYEQYF.

CDR3 sequence (DNA): TGCAGCGTTGAAGGACGGGGAGCCGGAAACATTCAGTACTTC. Its protein product is CSVEGRGAGNIQYF. The genes are TRBV29-1 and TRBJ2-4; D is possibly TRBD2 (5 bases). The germline V and J ends were trimmed by 1 base and 6 bases, with 13 bases remaining between them. This CDR3 contains 14 residues. CDR1 SQVTM and CDR2 ANQGSEA come from the germline V gene. The full variable domain, in which reference TRBV29-1 and TRBJ2-4 provide the parts outside the CDR3, is SAVISQKPSRDICQRGTSLTIQCQVDSQVTMMFWYRQQPGQSLTLIATANQGSEATYESGFVIDKFPISRPNLTFSTLTVSNMSPEDSSIYLCSVEGRGAGNIQYFGAGTRLSVL.

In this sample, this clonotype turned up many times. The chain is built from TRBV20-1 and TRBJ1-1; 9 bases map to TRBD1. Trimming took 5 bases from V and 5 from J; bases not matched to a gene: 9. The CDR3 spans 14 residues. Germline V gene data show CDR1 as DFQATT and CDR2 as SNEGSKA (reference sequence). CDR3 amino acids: CSAVPGQGRTEAFF. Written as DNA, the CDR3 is TGCAGTGCTGTCCCGGGACAGGGTAGGACTGAAGCTTTCTTT.

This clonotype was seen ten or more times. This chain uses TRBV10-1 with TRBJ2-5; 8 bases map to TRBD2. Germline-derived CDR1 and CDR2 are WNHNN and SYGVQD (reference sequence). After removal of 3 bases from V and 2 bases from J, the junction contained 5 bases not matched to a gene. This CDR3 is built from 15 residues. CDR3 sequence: CASSERASGQETQYF. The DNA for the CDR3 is TGCGCCAGCAGTGAAAGAGCTAGCGGGCAAGAGACCCAGTACTTC.

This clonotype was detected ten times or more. CDR3 coding DNA: TGTGCCACCAGTGATTTTGCGGACAGGGGGTTCGGGGCCAACGTCCTGACTTTC. Encoded protein: CATSDFADRGFGANVLTF. V usage is TRBV24-1 and J usage is TRBJ2-6; TRBD1 matches at 10 bases. The CDR3 consists of 18 residues. The germline gives CDR1 KGHDR, CDR2 SFDVKD. Trimming took 1 base from V and 4 from J; bases not matched to a gene: 6.

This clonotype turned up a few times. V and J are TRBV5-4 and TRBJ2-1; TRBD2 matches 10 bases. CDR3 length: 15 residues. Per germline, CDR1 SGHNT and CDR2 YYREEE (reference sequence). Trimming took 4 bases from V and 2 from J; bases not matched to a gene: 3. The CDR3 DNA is TGTGCCAGCAGCCCCAGCGGGAGGGCCTACAATGAGCAGTTCTTC. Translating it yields CASSPSGRAYNEQFF.

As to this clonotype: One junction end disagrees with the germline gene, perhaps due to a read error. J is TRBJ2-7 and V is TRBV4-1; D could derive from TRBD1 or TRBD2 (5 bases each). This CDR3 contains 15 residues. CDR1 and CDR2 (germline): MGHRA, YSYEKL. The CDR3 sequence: CASSQEGTHSHEQYF. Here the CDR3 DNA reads TGCGCCAGCAGCCAAGAAGGGACCCACTCCCACGAGCAGTACTTC.

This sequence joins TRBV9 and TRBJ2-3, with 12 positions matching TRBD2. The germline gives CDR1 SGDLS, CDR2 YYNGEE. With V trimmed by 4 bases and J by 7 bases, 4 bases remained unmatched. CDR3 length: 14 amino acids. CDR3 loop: CASSPRTSGNTQYF. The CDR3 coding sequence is TGTGCCAGCAGCCCGCGGACTAGCGGGAATACGCAGTATTTT.

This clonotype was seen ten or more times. The CDR3 loop is CASSLVRAGFANTGELFF. The CDR3 nucleotides are TGTGCCAGCAGCTTAGTCAGGGCGGGGTTCGCGAACACCGGGGAGCTGTTTTTT. V usage is TRBV7-9 and J usage is TRBJ2-2, with D possibly being TRBD2 (6 bases). Trimming took 1 base from V and 0 from J, leaving 15 bases between them. CDR3 length: 18 residues. CDR1 and CDR2 (germline): SEHNR, FQNEAQ (reference sequence).

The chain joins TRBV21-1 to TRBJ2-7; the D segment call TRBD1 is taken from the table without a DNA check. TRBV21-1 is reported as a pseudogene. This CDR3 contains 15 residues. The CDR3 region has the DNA TGTGCCAGCAGAGGCGAGGAGACAGACACCTACGAGCAGTACTTC. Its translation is CASRGEETDTYEQYF.

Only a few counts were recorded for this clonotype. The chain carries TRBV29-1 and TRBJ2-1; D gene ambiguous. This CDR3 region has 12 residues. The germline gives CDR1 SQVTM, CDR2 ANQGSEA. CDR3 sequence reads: CSAKRAQNEQFF. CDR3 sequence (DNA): TGCAGTGCCAAAAGGGCCCAAAATGAGCAGTTCTTC.

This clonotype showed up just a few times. CDR3 in amino acids: CASSTPTGTAAGELFF. In nucleotides, the CDR3 is TGTGCCAGCAGCACCCCTACCGGGACAGCCGCCGGGGAGCTGTTTTTT. The chain uses TRBV7-3 and TRBJ2-2; 7 nucleotides line up with TRBD1. Trimming at V came to 5 bases and at J to 6 bases, leaving 12 bases not matched to a gene. The CDR3 is 16 residues long. Germline CDR1 is SGHTA and CDR2 is FQGTGA.

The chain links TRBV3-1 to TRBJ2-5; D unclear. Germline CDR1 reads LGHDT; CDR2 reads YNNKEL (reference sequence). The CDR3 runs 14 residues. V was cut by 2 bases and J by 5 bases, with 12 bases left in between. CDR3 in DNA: TGTGCCAGCAGCCAACCCCCCCCCACGGAGACCCAGTACTTC. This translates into CASSQPPPTETQYF.

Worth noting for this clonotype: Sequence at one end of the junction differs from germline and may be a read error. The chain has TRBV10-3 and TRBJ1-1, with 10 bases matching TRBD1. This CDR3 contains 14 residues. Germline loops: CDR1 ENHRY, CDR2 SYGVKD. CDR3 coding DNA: TGTCCCATCAGCGGCGGACAGGGGGTCACTGAAGCTTTCTTT. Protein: CPISGGQGVTEAFF.

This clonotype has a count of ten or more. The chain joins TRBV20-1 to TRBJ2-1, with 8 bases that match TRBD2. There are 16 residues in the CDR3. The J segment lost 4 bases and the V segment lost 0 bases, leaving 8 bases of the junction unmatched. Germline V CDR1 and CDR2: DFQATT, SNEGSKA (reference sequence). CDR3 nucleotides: TGCAGTGCTAGAGATAGCGGGGCCACTCCATACAATGAGCAGTTCTTC. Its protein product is CSARDSGATPYNEQFF.

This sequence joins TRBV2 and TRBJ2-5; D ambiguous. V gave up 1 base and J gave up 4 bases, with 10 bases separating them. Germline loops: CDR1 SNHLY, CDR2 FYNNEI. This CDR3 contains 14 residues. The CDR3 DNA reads TGTGCCAGCAGTGAAGGGGCGGTCCTAGAGACCCAGTACTTC. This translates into CASSEGAVLETQYF. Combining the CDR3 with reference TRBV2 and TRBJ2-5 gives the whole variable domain EPEVTQTPSHQVTQMGQEVILRCVPISNHLYFYWYRQILGQKVEFLVSFYNNEISEKSEIFDDQFSVERPDGSNFTLKIRSTKLEDSAMYFCASSEGAVLETQYFGPGTRLLVL.

The CDR3 region is CSADRGGEAFF. The CDR3, as DNA: TGCAGCGCCGACAGGGGGGGTGAAGCTTTCTTT. The rearrangement joins TRBV29-1 to TRBJ1-1; TRBD1 matches 9 bases. CDR3 size: 11 residues. The J segment lost 7 bases and the V segment lost 7 bases, leaving 4 bases of the junction unmatched. Germline values: CDR1 SQVTM, CDR2 ANQGSEA.